The source of this T cell receptor (beta chain) is a study of cytomegalovirus exposure and HLA in healthy donors. General study findings and limits: TRBV6-2, TRBV6-3 and some other V segments were unresolvable in 87-base-pair reads.

Use of 60 Vbeta and 13 Jbeta primers characterized the PCR. In the original workflow: Unique TCR beta chains totaled around 86 million in a later count, with around 10 million of them shared. The protocol was immunoSEQ multiplex PCR, while the TCRdb copy is restricted to in-frame clones and leaves out a portion. D and trimming were read from the DNA, whereas the V and J calls and clone size are those reported in that table. Of about 200,000 clones in the sample, about nine tenths were seen once. The CDR3 runs to 14 residues. Germline V lookup: CDR1 GTSNPN, CDR2 SVGIG (reference sequence). J was trimmed by 10 bases and V by 1 base; bases with no gene match: 8. About this clone: Its target is not known.

The source material was PBMCs. The origin of this receptor is a boy between 2 and 10 years old in good health and CMV-seronegative. This rearrangement joins TRBV30 to TRBJ2-1, with 9 bases matching TRBD2. CDR3 nucleotides: TGTGCCTGGAGTGGAGTTAGCGGGAGAGGCGAGCAGTTCTTC. As protein: CAWSGVSGRGEQFF.